The rows below give T cell receptor beta chains drawn from one sample of a study of CD8 T cells in ankylosing spondylitis. TCRdb re-called the 5' RACE reads with MiXCR, one entry per CDR3 protein. Of some 700,000 distinct CDR3 sequences in the sample, under 20% were seen once. Sequenced material: blood, either unsorted or a sorted T cell fraction (not recorded which). These receptors originate from a male donor with ankylosing spondylitis. CDR3s include the opening cysteine and the closing phenylalanine or tryptophan. D genes are given only for firm matches. For some rows the clone size is stated as once, few or many, or as a class when expanded; others skip it.

-	TRBV5-1	TRBJ2-2	few	CASRQGDAGELFF	TGCGCCAGCAGACAGGGAGATGCCGGGGAGCTGTTTTTT
-	TRBV5-1	TRBJ2-1	-	CASSLAGPINEQFF	TGCGCCAGCAGCTTGGCGGGACCGATCAATGAGCAGTTCTTC
-	TRBV20-1	TRBJ2-5	-	CSAVGGTNQETQYF	TGCAGTGCCGTTGGGGGAACAAACCAAGAGACCCAGTACTTC
TRBD1	TRBV28	TRBJ1-1	many	CASRTGTGDTEAFF	TGTGCCAGCAGAACCGGGACAGGAGACACTGAAGCTTTCTTT
TRBD1	TRBV12-3/TRBV12-4	TRBJ1-1	few	CASKGASKAFF	TGTGCCAGCAAGGGGGCGAGCAAAGCTTTCTTT
TRBD2	TRBV12-3/TRBV12-4	TRBJ2-5	-	CASSLAGLAEETQYF	TGTGCCAGCAGTTTAGCGGGACTAGCGGAAGAGACCCAGTACTTC
-	TRBV4-1	TRBJ2-6	-	CASTSARSGANVLTF	TGCGCCAGCACCTCAGCCCGCTCTGGGGCCAACGTCCTGACTTTC
TRBD2	TRBV2	TRBJ2-7	few	CASSRGGTTSYEQYF	TGTGCCAGCAGTAGAGGCGGGACTACGTCCTACGAGCAGTACTTC
TRBD1	TRBV5-6	TRBJ2-7	-	CASSIAGTGSYEQYF	TGTGCCAGCAGCATCGCCGGGACAGGGAGTTACGAGCAGTACTTC
-	TRBV3-1	TRBJ2-5	few	CASSSQRIHLRETQYF	TGTGCCAGCAGCTCCCAGCGGATCCACCTCAGGGAGACCCAGTACTTC
TRBD2	TRBV20-1	TRBJ2-5	-	CSAISGAQETQYF	TGCAGTGCGATTAGCGGGGCTCAAGAGACCCAGTACTTC
TRBD2	TRBV2	TRBJ2-6	few	CASSEWTSGDSSGANVLTF	TGTGCCAGCAGTGAATGGACTAGCGGAGACAGCTCTGGGGCCAACGTCCTGACTTTC
-	TRBV12-3/TRBV12-4	TRBJ2-2	-	CASSPGTWSTGELFF	TGTGCCAGCAGTCCCGGGACATGGAGCACCGGGGAGCTGTTTTTT
-	TRBV10-3	TRBJ2-1	many	CATQGGGQAEQFF	TGTGCCACCCAGGGGGGGGGGCAGGCTGAGCAGTTCTTC
-	TRBV5-1	TRBJ2-7	-	CASSTGTLNYEQYF	TGCGCCAGCAGCACCGGGACTCTAAACTACGAGCAGTACTTC
-	TRBV15	TRBJ2-5	few	CATSRDLRVAQETQYF	TGTGCCACCAGCAGAGATCTTAGGGTGGCCCAAGAGACCCAGTACTTC
-	TRBV4-2	TRBJ2-1	-	CASRGGSDYNEQFF	TGTGCCAGCAGAGGGGGTAGCGACTACAATGAGCAGTTCTTC
-	TRBV10-3	TRBJ1-1	-	CAIKGGGATEAFF	TGTGCCATCAAGGGGGGGGGCGCCACTGAAGCTTTCTTT
-	TRBV5-1	TRBJ2-2	many	CASRGETNTGELFF	TGCGCCAGCAGGGGGGAGACGAACACCGGGGAGCTGTTTTTT
-	TRBV12-3/TRBV12-4	TRBJ1-5	few	CASSNDPYSNQPQHF	TGTGCCAGCAGCAATGACCCGTATAGCAATCAGCCCCAGCATTTT
TRBD1	TRBV27	TRBJ2-7	-	CASSTGTGVDEQYF	TGTGCCAGCAGCACCGGGACAGGGGTGGACGAGCAGTACTTC
-	TRBV5-1	TRBJ2-5	few	CASGRTVIQETQYF	TGCGCCAGCGGACGGACAGTGATACAAGAGACCCAGTACTTC
-	TRBV19	TRBJ2-7	few	CASSMSVGGASSYEQYF	TGTGCCAGTAGTATGAGTGTGGGGGGAGCGAGCTCCTACGAGCAGTACTTC
TRBD1	TRBV25-1	TRBJ2-7	few	CASSDPVQGALNEQYF	TGTGCCAGCAGTGACCCCGTCCAGGGGGCGCTGAACGAGCAGTACTTC
TRBD2	TRBV10-1	TRBJ2-1	-	CASSEAGGIYNEQFF	TGCGCCAGCAGTGAGGCGGGGGGCATCTACAATGAGCAGTTCTTC
TRBD1	TRBV6-2/TRBV6-3	TRBJ1-2	few	CASRDDRALYGYTF	TGTGCCAGCAGGGACGACAGGGCCCTCTATGGCTACACCTTC
-	TRBV16	TRBJ1-1	many	CASSQLVSDTEAFF	TGTGCCAGCAGCCAATTGGTCAGCGACACTGAAGCTTTCTTT
-	TRBV7-3	TRBJ2-2	few	CASSLMPGVGELFF	TGTGCCAGCAGCTTAATGCCAGGGGTCGGGGAGCTGTTTTTT
TRBD1	TRBV12-3/TRBV12-4	TRBJ1-2	many	CASSSGQGAYGYTF	TGTGCCAGCAGTTCCGGACAGGGGGCCTATGGCTACACCTTC
TRBD1	TRBV11-1	TRBJ2-1	-	CASSSGTGVGSSYNEQFF	TGTGCCAGCAGCTCCGGGACAGGGGTGGGGAGCTCCTACAATGAGCAGTTCTTC
TRBD1	TRBV20-1	TRBJ1-4	-	CSARDLGQPTNEKLFF	TGCAGTGCTAGAGATCTGGGACAGCCAACTAATGAAAAACTGTTTTTT
TRBD2	TRBV13	TRBJ2-5	-	CASSATSGQETQYF	TGTGCCAGCAGCGCCACTAGCGGCCAAGAGACCCAGTACTTC
TRBD2	TRBV3-1	TRBJ2-2	-	CASSQDQLAGRGELFF	TGTGCCAGCAGCCAAGATCAACTAGCGGGGCGCGGGGAGCTGTTTTTT
-	TRBV7-8	TRBJ1-5	many	CASSLGRTASNQPQHF	TGTGCCAGCAGCTTAGGGAGGACAGCTAGCAATCAGCCCCAGCATTTT
TRBD1	TRBV6-5	TRBJ2-3	few	CASTYRGLSTDTQYF	TGTGCCAGCACTTACAGGGGCCTTAGCACAGATACGCAGTATTTT
-	TRBV7-9	TRBJ2-2	-	CASQQVSNTGELFF	TGTGCCAGCCAACAGGTCTCGAACACCGGGGAGCTGTTTTTT
-	TRBV6-1	TRBJ1-2	many	CASRPGRGGAVYGYTF	TGTGCCAGCAGACCGGGGAGGGGGGGCGCCGTCTATGGCTACACCTTC
-	TRBV5-1	TRBJ1-2	few	CASSLNSEIYGYTF	TGCGCCAGCAGCTTAAATTCAGAGATCTATGGCTACACCTTC
-	TRBV5-6	TRBJ1-1	-	CASNRWVMNTEAFF	TGTGCCAGCAATAGATGGGTCATGAACACTGAAGCTTTCTTT
-	TRBV4-3	TRBJ1-2	few	CASSQNNPPDSSRYTF	TGCGCCAGCAGCCAAAACAACCCCCCGGACTCTTCTCGCTACACCTTC
-	TRBV19	TRBJ1-5	-	CASSIGGTIRLQPQHF	TGTGCCAGTAGTATAGGGGGGACAATCCGTCTTCAGCCCCAGCATTTT
-	TRBV12-3/TRBV12-4	TRBJ1-3	-	CASSSINHLRTAGNTIYF	TGTGCCAGCAGTTCAATCAACCACTTAAGGACGGCTGGAAACACCATATATTTT
TRBD2	TRBV7-9	TRBJ2-1	-	CASSLFVGGLNEQFF	TGTGCCAGCAGCTTATTTGTGGGAGGGCTCAATGAGCAGTTCTTC
-	TRBV5-6	TRBJ1-1	many	CASSSLLGTEAFF	TGTGCCAGCAGCTCTCTGTTGGGGACTGAAGCTTTCTTT
-	TRBV4-1	TRBJ2-7	-	CASSQEKGRISYEQYF	TGCGCCAGCAGCCAAGAAAAGGGCAGGATCTCCTACGAGCAGTACTTC
-	TRBV20-1	TRBJ2-1	-	CSAIDSYNEQFF	TGCAGTGCTATTGACTCCTACAATGAGCAGTTCTTC
-	TRBV25-1	TRBJ2-7	few	CASISEGSYEQYF	TGTGCCAGCATATCTGAAGGCAGCTACGAGCAGTACTTC
TRBD2	TRBV20-1	TRBJ2-1	few	CSAREGGLGSGRTSYNEQFF	TGCAGTGCTAGAGAAGGGGGCCTGGGTAGCGGGAGGACCTCCTACAATGAGCAGTTCTTC
TRBD1	TRBV6-1	TRBJ2-1	-	CASSTIQGAVYNEQFF	TGTGCCAGCAGCACTATACAGGGGGCGGTCTACAATGAGCAGTTCTTC
-	TRBV28	TRBJ2-2	few	CASSFSARYTGELFF	TGTGCCAGCAGTTTTTCGGCTCGTTACACCGGGGAGCTGTTTTTT
-	TRBV2	TRBJ2-1	many	CASSDIGLTDEQFF	TGTGCCAGCAGTGACATAGGTTTGACTGACGAGCAGTTCTTC
-	TRBV5-1	TRBJ1-1	-	CASSLDSEGHGTEAFF	TGCGCCAGCAGCTTGGATTCTGAGGGCCACGGGACTGAAGCTTTCTTT
-	TRBV9	TRBJ1-2	-	CASSAGGDKAGYTF	TGTGCCAGCAGCGCCGGAGGGGACAAGGCCGGCTACACCTTC
TRBD2	TRBV3-1	TRBJ2-1	-	CASSRPGGTLGEQFF	TGTGCCAGCAGCCGACCGGGGGGGACCTTGGGTGAGCAGTTCTTC
TRBD1	TRBV27	TRBJ1-2	-	CASSRQGGHLTF	TGTGCCAGCAGTCGACAGGGGGGTCATCTCACCTTC